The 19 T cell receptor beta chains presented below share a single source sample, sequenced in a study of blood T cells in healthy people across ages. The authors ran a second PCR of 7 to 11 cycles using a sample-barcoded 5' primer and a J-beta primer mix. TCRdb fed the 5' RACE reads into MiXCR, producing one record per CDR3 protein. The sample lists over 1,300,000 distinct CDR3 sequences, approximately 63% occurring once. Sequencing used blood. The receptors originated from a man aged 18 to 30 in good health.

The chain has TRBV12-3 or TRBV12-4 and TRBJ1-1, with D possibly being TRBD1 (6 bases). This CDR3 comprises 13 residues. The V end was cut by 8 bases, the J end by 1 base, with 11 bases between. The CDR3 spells CASCRGPNTEAFF. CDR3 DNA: TGTGCCAGCTGCAGGGGTCCGAACACTGAAGCTTTCTTT.

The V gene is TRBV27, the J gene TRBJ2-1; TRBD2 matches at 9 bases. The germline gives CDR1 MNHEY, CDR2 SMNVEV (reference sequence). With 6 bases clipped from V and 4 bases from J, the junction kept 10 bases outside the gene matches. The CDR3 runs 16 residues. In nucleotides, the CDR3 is TGTGCCAGCAGCCACCGGAATAGCGGGAGTTACAATGAGCAGTTCTTC. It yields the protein CASSHRNSGSYNEQFF.

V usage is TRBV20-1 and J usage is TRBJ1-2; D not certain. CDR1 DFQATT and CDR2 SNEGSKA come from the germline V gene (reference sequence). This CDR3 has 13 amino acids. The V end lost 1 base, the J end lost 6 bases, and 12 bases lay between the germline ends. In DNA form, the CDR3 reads TGCAGTGCTAGAGTGTCCTGGGCCGATGGCTACACCTTC. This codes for CSARVSWADGYTF.

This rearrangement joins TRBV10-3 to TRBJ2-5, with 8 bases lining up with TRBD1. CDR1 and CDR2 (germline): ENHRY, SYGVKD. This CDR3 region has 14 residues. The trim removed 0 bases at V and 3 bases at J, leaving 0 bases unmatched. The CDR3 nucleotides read TGTGCCATCAGTGAGTCGACAGGGGAAGAGACCCAGTACTTC. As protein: CAISESTGEETQYF.

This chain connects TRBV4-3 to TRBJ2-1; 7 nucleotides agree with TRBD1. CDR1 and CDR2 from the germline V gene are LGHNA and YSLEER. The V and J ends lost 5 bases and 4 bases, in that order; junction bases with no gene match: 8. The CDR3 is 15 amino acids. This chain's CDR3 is CASSASLDRYNEQFF. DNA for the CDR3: TGCGCCAGCAGCGCATCTTTGGACAGGTACAATGAGCAGTTCTTC.

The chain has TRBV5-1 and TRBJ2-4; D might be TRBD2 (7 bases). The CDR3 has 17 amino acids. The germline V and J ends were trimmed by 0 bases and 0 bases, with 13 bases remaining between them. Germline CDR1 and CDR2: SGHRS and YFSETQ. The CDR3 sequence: CASSLEYGGAAKNIQYF. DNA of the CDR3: TGCGCCAGCAGCTTGGAATATGGGGGGGCAGCCAAAAACATTCAGTACTTC. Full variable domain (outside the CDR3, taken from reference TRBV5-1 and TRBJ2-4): KAGVTQTPRYLIKTRGQQVTLSCSPISGHRSVSWYQQTPGQGLQFLFEYFSETQRNKGNFPGRFSGRQFSNSRSEMNVSTLELGDSALYLCASSLEYGGAAKNIQYFGAGTRLSVL.

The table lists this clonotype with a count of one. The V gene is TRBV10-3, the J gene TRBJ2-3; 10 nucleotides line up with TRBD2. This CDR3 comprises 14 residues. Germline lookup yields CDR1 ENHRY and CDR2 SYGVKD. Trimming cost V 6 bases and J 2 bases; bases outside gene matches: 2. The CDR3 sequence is CAIRTSGYTDTQYF. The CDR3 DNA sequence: TGTGCCATCAGGACTAGCGGGTACACAGATACGCAGTATTTT.

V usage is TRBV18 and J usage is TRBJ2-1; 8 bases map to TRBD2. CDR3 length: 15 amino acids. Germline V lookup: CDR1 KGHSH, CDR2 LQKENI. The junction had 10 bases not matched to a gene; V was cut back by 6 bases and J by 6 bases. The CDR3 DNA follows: TGTGCCAGCTCCCCGTCCGGCGGGAGGAGCAATGAGCAGTTCTTC. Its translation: CASSPSGGRSNEQFF.

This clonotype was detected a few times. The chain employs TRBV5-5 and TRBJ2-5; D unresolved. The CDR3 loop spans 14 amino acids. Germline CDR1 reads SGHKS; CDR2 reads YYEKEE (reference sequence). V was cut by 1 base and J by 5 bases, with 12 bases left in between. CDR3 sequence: CASSLHSTPETQYF. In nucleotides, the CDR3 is TGTGCCAGCAGCTTGCACAGCACTCCGGAGACCCAGTACTTC.

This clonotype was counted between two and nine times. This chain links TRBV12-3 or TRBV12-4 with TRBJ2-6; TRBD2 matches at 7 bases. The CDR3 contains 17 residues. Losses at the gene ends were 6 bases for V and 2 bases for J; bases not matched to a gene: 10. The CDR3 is CASSRLGRGAGANVLTF. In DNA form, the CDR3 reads TGTGCCAGCAGCCGTCTCGGTCGGGGGGCTGGGGCCAACGTCCTGACTTTC.

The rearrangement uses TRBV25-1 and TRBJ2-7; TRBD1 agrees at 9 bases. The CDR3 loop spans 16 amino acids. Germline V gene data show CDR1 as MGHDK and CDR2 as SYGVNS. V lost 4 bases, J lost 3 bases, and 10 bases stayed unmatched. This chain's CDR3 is CASSGPFGTGYYEQYF. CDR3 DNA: TGTGCCAGCAGTGGCCCCTTCGGGACAGGGTACTACGAGCAGTACTTC.

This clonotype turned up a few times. The CDR3 loop reads CAIRPSGAAGELFF. The CDR3 DNA reads as TGTGCCATCAGACCCTCAGGGGCGGCCGGGGAGCTGTTTTTT. V and J are TRBV10-3 and TRBJ2-2; D possibly corresponds to TRBD1 (6 bases). CDR1 and CDR2 from the germline V gene are ENHRY and SYGVKD. The CDR3 has 14 amino acids. Deletions cut 6 bases from V and 6 bases from J, with 14 bases between.

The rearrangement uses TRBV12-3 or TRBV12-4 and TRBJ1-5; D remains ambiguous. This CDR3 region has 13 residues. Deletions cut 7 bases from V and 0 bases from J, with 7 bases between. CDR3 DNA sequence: TGTGCCAGCACCAAGACTAGCAATCAGCCCCAGCATTTT. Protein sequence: CASTKTSNQPQHF.

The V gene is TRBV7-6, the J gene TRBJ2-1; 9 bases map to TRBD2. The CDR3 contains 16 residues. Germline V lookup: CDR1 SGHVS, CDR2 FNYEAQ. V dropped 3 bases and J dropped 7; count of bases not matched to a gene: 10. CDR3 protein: CASSFGLVSGGNEQFF. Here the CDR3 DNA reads TGTGCCAGCAGCTTTGGGTTGGTTAGCGGGGGTAATGAGCAGTTCTTC.

CDR3 residues: CASSVEGAYEQYF. CDR3 nucleotide sequence: TGTGCCAGCAGCGTAGAGGGGGCCTACGAGCAGTACTTC. The rearrangement uses TRBV7-9 and TRBJ2-7; TRBD1 might be the D (6 bases). The CDR3 runs 13 residues. CDR1 and CDR2 from the germline V gene are SEHNR and FQNEAQ (reference sequence). V shed 5 bases and J shed 2 bases, with 10 bases lying between them.

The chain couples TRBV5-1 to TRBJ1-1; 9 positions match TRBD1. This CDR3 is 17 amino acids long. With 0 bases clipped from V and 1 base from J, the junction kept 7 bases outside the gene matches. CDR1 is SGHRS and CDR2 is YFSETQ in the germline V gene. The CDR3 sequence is CASSLAQGAEGNTEAFF. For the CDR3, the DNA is TGCGCCAGCAGCTTGGCACAGGGGGCAGAGGGGAACACTGAAGCTTTCTTT.

CDR3 residues: CASSPRLAGEQYF. The CDR3 region has the DNA TGTGCCAGCAGCCCGCGACTAGCGGGCGAGCAGTACTTC. The gene calls are TRBV11-2 and TRBJ2-7; the match to TRBD2 covers 10 bases. After removal of 5 bases from V and 6 bases from J, the junction contained 4 bases not matched to a gene. The CDR3 runs 13 residues. Looked up from germline, CDR1 is SGHAT and CDR2 is FQNNGV.

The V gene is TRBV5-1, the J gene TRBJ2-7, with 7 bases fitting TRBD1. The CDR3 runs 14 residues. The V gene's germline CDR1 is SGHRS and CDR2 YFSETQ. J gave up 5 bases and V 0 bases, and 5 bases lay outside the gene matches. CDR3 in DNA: TGCGCCAGCAGCTTGGGACAGGGAAGGGACGAGCAGTACTTC. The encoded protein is CASSLGQGRDEQYF.

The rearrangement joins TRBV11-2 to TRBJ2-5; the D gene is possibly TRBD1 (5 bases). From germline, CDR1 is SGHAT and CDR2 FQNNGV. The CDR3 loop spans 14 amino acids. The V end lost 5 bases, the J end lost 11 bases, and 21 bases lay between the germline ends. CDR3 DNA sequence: TGTGCCAGCAGCATCCAGGGTCCCGTCGGTGGGCAGTACTTC. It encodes CASSIQGPVGGQYF.